This TCR beta chain originates from a study of a mutant IDH1 vaccine in newly diagnosed glioma. Study overall: Vaccine administration was initiated 4-6 weeks following radiotherapy alone, or with temozolomide cycles.

As to time point: week 35, safety follow-up. Topical imiquimod accompanied each vaccine dose, which consisted of 300 ug of mutant IDH1 20-mer peptide. The CDR3 covers 13 residues. The V end was cut by 0 bases, the J end by 6 bases, with 5 bases between. CDR1 and CDR2 from the germline V gene are LGHNA and YNFKEQ. Details on this clone: The antigen is unknown.

Method: immunoSEQ multiplex PCR; TCRdb's copy keeps in-frame clones and lacks some. This table has roughly 50,000 clones, 65% to 85% appearing once. Regarding the study as a whole: Vaccination elicited immune responses in 93.3% of patients. Changes to the top peripheral T cell clonotypes appeared unrelated to pseudoprogression.

The rearrangement joins TRBV4-2 to TRBJ2-2; D gene ambiguous. The specimen was PBMCs, collected from a glioma patient whose treatment included an IDH1 peptide vaccine. The receptor was derived from a middle-aged man with glioma. The CDR3 sequence is CASSQESAGELFF. The CDR3 DNA sequence: TGTGCCAGCAGCCAAGAGTCCGCCGGGGAGCTGTTTTTT.